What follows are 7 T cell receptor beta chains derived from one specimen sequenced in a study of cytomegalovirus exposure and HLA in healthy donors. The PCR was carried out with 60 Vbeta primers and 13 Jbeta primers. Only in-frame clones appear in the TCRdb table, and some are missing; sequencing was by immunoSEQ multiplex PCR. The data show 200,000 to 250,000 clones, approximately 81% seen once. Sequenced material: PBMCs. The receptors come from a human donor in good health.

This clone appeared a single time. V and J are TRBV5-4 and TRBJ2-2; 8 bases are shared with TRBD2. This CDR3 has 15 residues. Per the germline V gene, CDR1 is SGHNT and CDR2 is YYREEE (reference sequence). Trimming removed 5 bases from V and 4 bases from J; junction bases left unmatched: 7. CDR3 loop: CASSNSGTRTGELFF. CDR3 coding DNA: TGTGCCAGCAGTAATAGCGGGACCCGCACCGGGGAGCTGTTTTTT. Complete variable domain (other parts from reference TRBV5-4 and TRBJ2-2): ETGVTQSPTHLIKTRGQQVTLRCSSQSGHNTVSWYQQALGQGPQFIFQYYREEENGRGNFPPRFSGLQFPNYSSELNVNALELDDSALYLCASSNSGTRTGELFFGEGSRLTVL.

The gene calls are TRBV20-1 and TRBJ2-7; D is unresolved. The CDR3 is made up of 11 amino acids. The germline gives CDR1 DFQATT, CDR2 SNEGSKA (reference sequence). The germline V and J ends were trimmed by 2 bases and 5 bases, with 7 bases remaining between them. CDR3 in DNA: TGCAGTGCTAGAAGACACAACGAGCAGTACTTC. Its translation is CSARRHNEQYF.

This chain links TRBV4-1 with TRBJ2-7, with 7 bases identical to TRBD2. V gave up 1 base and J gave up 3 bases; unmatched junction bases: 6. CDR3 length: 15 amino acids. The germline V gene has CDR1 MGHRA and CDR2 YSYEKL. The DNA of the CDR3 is TGCGCCAGCAGCCAAGGGGCGGGGGTGGTCTACGAGCAGTACTTC. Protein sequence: CASSQGAGVVYEQYF.

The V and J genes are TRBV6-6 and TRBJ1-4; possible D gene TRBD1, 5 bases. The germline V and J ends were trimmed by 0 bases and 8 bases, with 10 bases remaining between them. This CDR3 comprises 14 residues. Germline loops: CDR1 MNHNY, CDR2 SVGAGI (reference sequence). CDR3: CASSYSGGNEKLFF. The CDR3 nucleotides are TGTGCCAGCAGTTACTCGGGGGGTAACGAAAAACTGTTTTTT.

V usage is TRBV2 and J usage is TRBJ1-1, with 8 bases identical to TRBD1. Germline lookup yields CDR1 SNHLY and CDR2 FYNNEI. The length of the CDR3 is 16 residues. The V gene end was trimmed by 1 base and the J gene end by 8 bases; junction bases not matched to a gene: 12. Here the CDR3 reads CASSEEAGGPGDEAFF. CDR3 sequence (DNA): TGTGCCAGCAGTGAAGAGGCAGGGGGCCCGGGAGACGAAGCTTTCTTT.

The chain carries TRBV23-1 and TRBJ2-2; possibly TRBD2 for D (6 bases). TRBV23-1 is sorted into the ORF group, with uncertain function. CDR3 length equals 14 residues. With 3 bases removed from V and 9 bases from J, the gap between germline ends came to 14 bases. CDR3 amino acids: CASSHPGASRELFF. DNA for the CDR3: TGCGCCAGCAGTCACCCGGGAGCCTCCCGGGAGCTGTTTTTT.

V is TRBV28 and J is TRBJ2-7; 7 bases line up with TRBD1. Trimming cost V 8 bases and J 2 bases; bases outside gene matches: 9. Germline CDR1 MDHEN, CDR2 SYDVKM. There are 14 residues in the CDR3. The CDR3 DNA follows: TGTGCCAGCCGTCCACCGGGACAGCCCTACGAGCAGTACTTC. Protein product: CASRPPGQPYEQYF.